This T cell receptor (beta chain) emerged from a study of T cell responses to AZD1222 COVID-19 vaccine (dated by TCRdb to the early 2020s). In terms of the full investigation: AZD1222 recipients whose second dose came at about 4 weeks and those whose second dose came at about 12 weeks were combined into one group, since spike-specific TCR depth and breadth did not differ between the two schedules. A total of 230 to 250 trial participants underwent TCR sequencing, of whom about 210 received two doses of AZD1222 and around 26 received two doses of the MenACWY control vaccine. Trial participants were enrolled into age subgroups of 18-55, 56-69 and 70-plus years, which contained 148, 28 and 57 TCR-sequenced participants, respectively. Study-wide conclusions, independent of this receptor: Because no day 14 peak-response samples were available, repertoires were characterized only after the peak T cell response. The 56-69-year group was small, and its depth increase did not reach significance, likely because of low power. Participants were mostly white British and included more females than males, and it was suggested by the authors that clonal diversity may have been underestimated. CD4 TCRs associated with the vaccine covered the entire spike protein, and the dominant responses were in regions 160-218 and 743-854. Only five to seven AZD1222 recipients were SARS-CoV-2 seropositive at baseline, limiting conclusions about previously exposed vaccinees. Nearly half of unique spike-specific TCRs reportedly recognized epitopes outside regions mutated in the B.1.351 and B.1.1.7 variants. A significant rise in spike-specific TCR breadth and depth was observed after two AZD1222 doses relative to day 0 and relative to MenACWY recipients.

About this clone itself: Its specific antigen is unknown. One base away there is no much larger clone; base qualities are not given.

Reading the label with the study, this specimen's time point is: baseline before first vaccination. The vaccinee samples were drawn from two UK trials, COV001 and COV002, one of which was a single-blind randomized controlled phase 2/3 trial testing AZD1222 (ChAdOx1 nCoV-19) in healthy adults. For TCRbeta chain sequencing, PBMC samples from trial participants were taken at day 0 and at day 28 after the second dose. The CDR3 regions of human TCRbeta chains were analyzed by immunosequencing. The original methods were these. TCRs in the repertoires were compared against a reference library of SARS-CoV-2-specific TCRs that had been generated with the MIRA antigen-specificity platform. Breadth was defined as the fraction of unique TCRs that were SARS-CoV-2-associated, and depth was defined as the fraction of total T cells that were SARS-CoV-2-associated. Using the MIRA data, every spike-specific TCR was mapped to the spike region that the TCR reacted to and assigned to either a CD4 or a CD8 class. Log10-transformed breadth and depth values were compared by one-way ANOVA with Sidak's multiple comparisons tests. Here the immuneACCESS table is served through TCRdb, limited to in-frame sequences with V and J called. Missing clones are a known gap in these copies; in checked studies unresolved V genes cover under half, and the rest lacks a known reason. Clonal size and the V and J genes are those of that table, whereas D and trimming came from the DNA. The sample includes fewer than 110,000 clones, with roughly 90% observed a single time. The top ten hold 5.5% to 8% of the sample.

From the cysteine up to the phenylalanine, the CDR3 has a length of 18 residues. Only CDR3 DNA remains: 54 bases, in frame from the first base. V loses 3 bases at its end and J loses 11 bases; junction bases beyond the gene matches: 21. CDR1 MNHEY and CDR2 SMNVEV were looked up in the germline V gene (reference sequence). The sequences come from peripheral blood, collected on day 0 of AZD1222 vaccination. The rearranged chain carries TRBV27 and TRBJ2-3; TRBD2 matches 9 bases in the middle. The TCR originated in an adult in good health. The DNA sequence is as follows: TGTGCCAGCAGTTTTGGTAGCGGGAGTGGGGGGGCCCGGGAGTGGCAGTATTTT. Translation gives CASSFGSGSGGAREWQYF.